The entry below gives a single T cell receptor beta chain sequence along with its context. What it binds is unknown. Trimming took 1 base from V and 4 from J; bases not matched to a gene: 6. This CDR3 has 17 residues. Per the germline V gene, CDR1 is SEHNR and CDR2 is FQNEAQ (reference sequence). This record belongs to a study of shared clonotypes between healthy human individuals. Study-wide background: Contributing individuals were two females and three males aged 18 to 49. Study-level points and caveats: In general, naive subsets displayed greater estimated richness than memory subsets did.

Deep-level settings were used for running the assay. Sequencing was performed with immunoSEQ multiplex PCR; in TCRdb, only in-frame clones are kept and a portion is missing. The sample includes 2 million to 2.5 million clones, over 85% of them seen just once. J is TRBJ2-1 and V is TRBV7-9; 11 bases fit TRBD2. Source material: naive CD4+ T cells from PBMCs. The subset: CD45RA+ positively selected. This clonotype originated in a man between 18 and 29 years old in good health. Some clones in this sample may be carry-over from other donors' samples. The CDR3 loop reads CASSLVPGTSGYNEQFF. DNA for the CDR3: TGTGCCAGCAGCTTAGTTCCCGGGACTAGCGGTTACAATGAGCAGTTCTTC.